Following are 25 T cell receptor beta chains from one sample sequenced in a study of high-grade serous ovarian cancer treatment subgroups. The tumor samples were collected prior to definitive surgery or chemotherapy. Clones were read by immunoSEQ multiplex PCR, and TCRdb kept only the in-frame ones, dropping some. The repertoire holds some 7,000 clones, with 65% to 75% as singletons. The specimen sequenced was tumor tissue. The source of these receptors is a human donor with high-grade serous ovarian cancer.

The chain combines TRBV7-3 with TRBJ2-5, with D maybe TRBD1 (6 bases). V was trimmed by 8 bases and J by 4 bases, leaving 20 bases between them. CDR1 is SGHTA and CDR2 is FQGTGA in the germline V gene. The CDR3 extends over 15 amino acids. CDR3: CASGLNAGVGETQYF. CDR3 in DNA: TGTGCCAGCGGCCTTAACGCAGGGGTTGGAGAGACCCAGTACTTC. The full variable domain, completed using reference TRBV7-3 and TRBJ2-5, is GAGVSQTPSNKVTEKGKYVELRCDPISGHTALYWYRQSLGQGPEFLIYFQGTGAADDSGLPNDRFFAVRPEGSVSTLKIQRTERGDSAVYLCASGLNAGVGETQYFGPGTRLLVL.

The chain combines TRBV10-1 with TRBJ1-2; TRBD1 agrees at 11 bases. Germline CDR1 and CDR2: WNHNN and SYGVQD (reference sequence). The CDR3 contains 15 residues. J was trimmed by 3 bases and V by 7 bases; bases with no gene match: 7. CDR3 nucleotides: TGCGCCAGCACCGGGCCGGGACAGGGGGACTATGGCTACACCTTC. Translating it yields CASTGPGQGDYGYTF.

The chain joins TRBV30 to TRBJ1-3; 10 positions match TRBD1. The CDR3 is 14 amino acids. CDR1 and CDR2 from the germline V gene are GTSNPN and SVGIG (reference sequence). With 3 bases clipped from V and 5 bases from J, the junction kept 4 bases outside the gene matches. CDR3 loop: CAWRGQGIRNTIYF. The DNA of the CDR3 is TGTGCCTGGAGGGGACAGGGGATAAGAAACACCATATATTTT.

CDR3 amino acids: CASSPRLAGVYNEQFF. The CDR3 DNA reads TGTGCCAGCAGCCCGAGACTAGCGGGAGTTTACAATGAGCAGTTCTTC. The gene calls are TRBV11-2 and TRBJ2-1; 12 bases match TRBD2. The CDR3 is 16 amino acids. The germline CDR1 and CDR2 sequences are SGHAT and FQNNGV. J was trimmed by 4 bases and V by 5 bases; bases with no gene match: 6. Using reference TRBV11-2 and TRBJ2-1 for the parts outside the CDR3, the full variable domain is EAGVAQSPRYKIIEKRQSVAFWCNPISGHATLYWYQQILGQGPKLLIQFQNNGVVDDSQLPKDRFSAERLKGVDSTLKIQPAKLEDSAVYLCASSPRLAGVYNEQFFGPGTRLTVL.

This chain uses TRBV7-8 with TRBJ2-7, with TRBD1 identical over 10 bases. V was clipped by 7 bases and J by 2 bases; unmatched bases: 5. This CDR3 contains 14 residues. Germline V CDR1 and CDR2: SGHVS, FQNEAQ. CDR3 protein: CASTTGTGAYEQYF. The DNA of the CDR3 is TGTGCCAGCACCACAGGGACAGGGGCCTACGAGCAGTACTTC.

This sequence joins TRBV6-5 and TRBJ1-1; D gene uncertain. CDR1 and CDR2 (germline): MNHEY, SVGAGI. V lost 8 bases and J lost 5, with 9 bases in between. The CDR3 runs to 11 residues. This chain's CDR3 is CASGRFTEAFF. CDR3 DNA sequence: TGTGCCAGCGGTAGGTTTACTGAAGCTTTCTTT.

A single count supports this clone. The gene calls are TRBV7-8 and TRBJ2-2; TRBD2 aligns across 8 bases. With 3 bases clipped from V and 6 bases from J, the junction kept 6 bases outside the gene matches. CDR1 is SGHVS, CDR2 FQNEAQ, per germline. The CDR3 consists of 15 residues. In DNA, the CDR3 is TGTGCCAGCAGCTTCAGCGGGAGTAGGGCCGGGGAGCTGTTTTTT. Residues: CASSFSGSRAGELFF.

The chain links TRBV6-4 to TRBJ2-3; TRBD2 might be the D (5 bases). The CDR3 has 16 residues. CDR1 is MRHNA, CDR2 SNTAGT, per germline. Deletions cut 2 bases from V and 1 base from J, with 13 bases between. The chain's CDR3 is CASSDQSGTGTDTQYF. The CDR3 bases are TGTGCCAGCAGTGACCAGTCGGGAACGGGCACAGATACGCAGTATTTT.

This clone has more than one count but fewer than ten. The rearrangement joins TRBV5-4 to TRBJ1-1; tentative D call: TRBD1 (6 bases). Germline CDR1 is SGHNT and CDR2 is YYREEE (reference sequence). V dropped 0 bases and J dropped 1 base, with 7 bases sitting between them. The CDR3 length is 14 residues. This chain's CDR3 is CASSLGGQNTEAFF. CDR3 nucleotides: TGTGCCAGCAGCTTGGGGGGGCAGAACACTGAAGCTTTCTTT.

This chain connects TRBV19 to TRBJ2-5; no reliable D call. The DNA end is a closer match to TRBJ2-7, so the J assignment may be wrong. The CDR3 is 13 amino acids. Germline loops: CDR1 LNHDA, CDR2 SQIVND (reference sequence). The CDR3, as DNA: TGTGCCAGTTCAGATCTAATCACCTACGAGCAGTACTTC. This encodes CASSDLITYEQYF.

The J gene is TRBJ2-3, the V gene TRBV15; D is undetermined. Per the germline V gene, CDR1 is LNHNV and CDR2 is YYDKDF (reference sequence). The CDR3 runs 14 residues. V gave up 0 bases and J gave up 4 bases, with 8 bases separating them. The CDR3 spells CATSRDTQADTQYF. The CDR3 bases are TGTGCCACCAGCAGAGACACCCAAGCAGATACGCAGTATTTT.

In its sample, this clone is medium-sized. This same CDR3 is encoded by further DNA sequences in the sample. The V and J genes are TRBV19 and TRBJ1-5, with D perhaps TRBD1 (5 bases). Deletions cut 5 bases from V and 5 bases from J, with 10 bases between. The CDR3 loop spans 13 amino acids. Germline V lookup: CDR1 LNHDA, CDR2 SQIVND (reference sequence). The CDR3 reads CASSPRGHQPQHF. CDR3 coding DNA: TGTGCCAGTAGTCCCCGGGGACATCAGCCCCAGCATTTT.

The genes are TRBV7-2 and TRBJ2-7, with 7 bases fitting TRBD2. This CDR3 contains 15 residues. Looked up from germline, CDR1 is SGHTA and CDR2 is FQGNSA. V gave up 2 bases and J gave up 0 bases; unmatched junction bases: 4. CDR3 bases: TGTGCCAGCAGCTTAAAGCGGGGCCTCTCCTACGAGCAGTACTTC. It is translated as CASSLKRGLSYEQYF.

The chain uses TRBV9 and TRBJ2-5; D gene unclear. The ends were cut back, 4 bases at V and 0 bases at J, with 13 bases in the middle. Germline CDR1 reads SGDLS; CDR2 reads YYNGEE. The CDR3 length is 15 residues. The DNA of the CDR3 is TGTGCCAGCAGCAAGGGTTTGGCAAACCAAGAGACCCAGTACTTC. This translates into CASSKGLANQETQYF.

The V and J genes are TRBV30 and TRBJ2-7; the match to TRBD1 covers 9 bases. Germline CDR1 is GTSNPN and CDR2 is SVGIG (reference sequence). There are 14 residues in the CDR3. V dropped 3 bases and J dropped 1; count of bases not matched to a gene: 4. The CDR3 loop is CAWRDRGSSYEQYF. The CDR3, as DNA: TGTGCCTGGAGAGACAGGGGGAGTTCCTACGAGCAGTACTTC.

The chain couples TRBV5-1 to TRBJ2-6; D is possibly TRBD1 (6 bases). This CDR3 has 16 residues. The germline CDR1 and CDR2 sequences are SGHRS and YFSETQ. V lost 1 base to trimming and J lost 4 bases, with 12 bases between them. Here the CDR3 DNA reads TGCGCCAGCAGCTTGACCCAGGGGTCGGGGGCCAACGTCCTGACTTTC. Translation: CASSLTQGSGANVLTF. Supplemented by reference TRBV5-1 and TRBJ2-6, the full variable domain reads KAGVTQTPRYLIKTRGQQVTLSCSPISGHRSVSWYQQTPGQGLQFLFEYFSETQRNKGNFPGRFSGRQFSNSRSEMNVSTLELGDSALYLCASSLTQGSGANVLTFGAGSRLTVL.

The chain joins TRBV7-3 to TRBJ2-1, with 14 nucleotides matching TRBD2. Germline V gene data show CDR1 as SGHTA and CDR2 as FQGTGA. V gave up 3 bases and J gave up 9 bases; unmatched junction bases: 4. The CDR3 runs 15 residues. The CDR3 reads CASSFGLAGGGEQFF. In nucleotides, the CDR3 is TGTGCCAGCAGCTTTGGACTAGCGGGAGGCGGTGAGCAGTTCTTC.

The chain joins TRBV10-3 to TRBJ2-1; D unclear. Trimming shortened V by 0 bases and J by 6 bases, and 12 bases separated the two germline ends. CDR1 ENHRY and CDR2 SYGVKD come from the germline V gene. CDR3 length equals 15 residues. CDR3 DNA: TGTGCCATCAGTGAGTCGACCCCCAAACCCAATGAGCAGTTCTTC. Its protein is CAISESTPKPNEQFF.

The CDR3 sequence is CATGVAGGFYEQYF. CDR3 sequence (DNA): TGTGCCACAGGGGTGGCGGGAGGCTTCTACGAGCAGTACTTC. The chain recombines TRBV6-5 with TRBJ2-7; 8 bases line up with TRBD2. V lost 10 bases to trimming and J lost 3 bases; unmatched junction nucleotides: 11. The germline V gene has CDR1 MNHEY and CDR2 SVGAGI. There are 14 residues in the CDR3.

This clone appeared a few times. The V call is TRBV7-9, the J call TRBJ1-2; D uncertain. Trimming pared 7 bases from V and 4 bases from J, leaving 13 bases between. Germline CDR1 and CDR2: SEHNR and FQNEAQ (reference sequence). This CDR3 spans 13 amino acids. CDR3 in DNA: TGTGCCAGCACTAAGACACAGTTCTATGGCTACACCTTC. Protein: CASTKTQFYGYTF.

This clone was detected a few times. The chain has TRBV11-2 and TRBJ2-7, with D unclear. Germline V gene lookup returns CDR1 SGHAT and CDR2 FQNNGV. The CDR3 covers 11 residues. Trimming took 5 bases from V and 7 from J, leaving 9 bases between them. This CDR3 is CASSTGREQYF. The DNA for the CDR3 is TGTGCCAGCAGCACCGGGCGGGAGCAGTACTTC.

The gene calls are TRBV28 and TRBJ2-1; D perhaps matches TRBD2 (5 bases). From germline, CDR1 is MDHEN and CDR2 SYDVKM. This CDR3 comprises 13 residues. Trimming stripped 5 bases from V and 6 bases from J, with 11 bases between. CDR3 sequence reads: CASSMRVVNEQFF. CDR3 in DNA: TGTGCCAGCAGTATGAGGGTAGTCAATGAGCAGTTCTTC.

The chain recombines TRBV28 with TRBJ1-1; D is perhaps TRBD1 (6 bases). The CDR3 extends over 14 amino acids. Trimming stripped 2 bases from V and 3 bases from J, with 10 bases between. CDR1 is MDHEN and CDR2 is SYDVKM in the germline V gene. In nucleotides, the CDR3 is TGTGCCAGCAGTTTAACAGGGACATACACTGAAGCTTTCTTT. Its translation: CASSLTGTYTEAFF. The whole variable domain, remainder taken from reference TRBV28 and TRBJ1-1, is DVKVTQSSRYLVKRTGEKVFLECVQDMDHENMFWYRQDPGLGLRLIYFSYDVKMKEKGDIPEGYSVSREKKERFSLILESASTNQTSMYLCASSLTGTYTEAFFGQGTRLTVV.

V is TRBV7-2 and J is TRBJ2-4, with 11 bases lining up with TRBD2. With 5 bases clipped from V and 9 bases from J, the junction kept 6 bases outside the gene matches. This CDR3 region has 14 residues. In germline, CDR1 is SGHTA, CDR2 FQGNSA. CDR3 nucleotides: TGTGCCAGCAGCGCGACTAGCGGGAAGGGCATTCAGTACTTC. It encodes CASSATSGKGIQYF.

The rearrangement joins TRBV9 to TRBJ1-2; 8 nucleotides agree with TRBD1. V trimming: 6 bases; J trimming: 4 bases; junction bases outside the gene matches: 11. This CDR3 comprises 15 residues. CDR1 is SGDLS, CDR2 YYNGEE, per germline. The CDR3 here is CASTRDRTGAYGYTF. The CDR3 bases are TGTGCCAGCACACGGGACAGGACGGGGGCCTATGGCTACACCTTC.